The TCR beta chain under discussion was sequenced for a study of T cell repertoires in cytomegalovirus infection. Background on the study: The public TCR beta signatures pointed to both CMV infection and matching HLA type.

TCRdb ran MiXCR on the reads and lists one entry per CDR3 protein. The sample carries some 230,000 distinct CDR3 sequences, approximately 24% recorded once. The V and J ends lost 1 base and 4 bases respectively, with 13 bases between them. Germline lookup yields CDR1 LGHDT and CDR2 YNNKEL (reference sequence). CDR3 length equals 15 residues. The chain links TRBV3-1 to TRBJ1-2, with D maybe TRBD1 (6 bases). Input material: CD8+ T cells from PBMCs. This TCR derives from a human donor in good health (CMV status not recorded). Some clones in this sample may be carry-over from other donors' samples. CDR3 DNA: TGTGCCAGCAGCCAAGCACCAGGGGACCCCTATGGCTACACCTTC. Translated: CASSQAPGDPYGYTF.